The clone carrying this T cell receptor (beta chain) was found many times. Its antigen is currently unknown. This sample was included in a study of neurological immune-mediated disorders. The CDR3 spans 14 residues. CDR1 and CDR2 (germline): SEHNR, FQNEAQ (reference sequence). With 1 base removed from V and 2 bases from J, the gap between germline ends came to 8 bases. One entry per CDR3 protein, called by TCRdb with MiXCR from the 5' RACE reads. The sample lists 35,000 to 45,000 distinct CDR3 sequences; less than 8.5% were seen once. Study-wide results and caveats: None of the CDR3 amino acid sequences of expanded clones were shared across subjects, and this suggested private repertoires in all groups. While HTLV-1-associated myelopathy showed the greatest TCR clonal expansion, multiple sclerosis showed the least, falling below healthy controls.

Unsorted libraries were generated from 2 million PBMCs held at -80 degrees C. Sequencing was performed on PBMCs. The sequence was collected from a middle-aged woman in good health. This chain connects TRBV7-9 to TRBJ1-2; D is unclear. CDR3 protein: CASSLEWGNYGYTF. CDR3 nucleotides: TGTGCCAGCAGCTTAGAATGGGGAAACTATGGCTACACCTTC.